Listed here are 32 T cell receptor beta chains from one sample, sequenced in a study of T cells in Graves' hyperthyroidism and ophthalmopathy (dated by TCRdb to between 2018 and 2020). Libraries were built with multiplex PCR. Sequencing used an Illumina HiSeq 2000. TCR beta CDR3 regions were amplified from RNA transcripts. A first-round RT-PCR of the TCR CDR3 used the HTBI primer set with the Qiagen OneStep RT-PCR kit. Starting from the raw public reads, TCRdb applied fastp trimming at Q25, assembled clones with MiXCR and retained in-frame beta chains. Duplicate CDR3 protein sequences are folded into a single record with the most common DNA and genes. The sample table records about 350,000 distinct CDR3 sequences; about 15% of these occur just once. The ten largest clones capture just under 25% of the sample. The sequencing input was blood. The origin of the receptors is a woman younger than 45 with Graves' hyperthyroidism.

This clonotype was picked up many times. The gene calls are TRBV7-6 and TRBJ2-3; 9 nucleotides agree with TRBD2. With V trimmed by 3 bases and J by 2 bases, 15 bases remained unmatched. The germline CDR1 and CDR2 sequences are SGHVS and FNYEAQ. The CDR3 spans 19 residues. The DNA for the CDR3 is TGTGCCAGCAGCTTTCCCCTTCTGGCTAGCGGGAATCACACAGATACGCAGTATTTT. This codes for CASSFPLLASGNHTDTQYF. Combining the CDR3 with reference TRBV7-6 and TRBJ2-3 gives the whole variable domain GAGVSQSPRYKVTKRGQDVALRCDPISGHVSLYWYRQALGQGPEFLTYFNYEAQQDKSGLPNDRFSAERPEGSISTLTIQRTEQRDSAMYRCASSFPLLASGNHTDTQYFGPGTRLTVL.

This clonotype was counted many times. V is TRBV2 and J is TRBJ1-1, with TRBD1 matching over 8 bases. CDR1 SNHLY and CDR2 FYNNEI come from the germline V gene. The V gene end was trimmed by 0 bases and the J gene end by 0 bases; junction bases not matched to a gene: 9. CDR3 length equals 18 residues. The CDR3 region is CASSEARTGSRMNTEAFF. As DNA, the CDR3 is TGTGCCAGCAGTGAAGCTAGGACAGGGAGTCGAATGAACACTGAAGCTTTCTTT.

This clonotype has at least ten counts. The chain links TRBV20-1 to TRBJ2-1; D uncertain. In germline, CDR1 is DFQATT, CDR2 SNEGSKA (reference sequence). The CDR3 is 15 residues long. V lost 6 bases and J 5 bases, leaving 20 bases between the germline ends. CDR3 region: CSAASLGRNNNEQFF. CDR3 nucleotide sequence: TGCAGTGCCGCCTCCCTTGGGCGGAATAACAATGAGCAGTTCTTC.

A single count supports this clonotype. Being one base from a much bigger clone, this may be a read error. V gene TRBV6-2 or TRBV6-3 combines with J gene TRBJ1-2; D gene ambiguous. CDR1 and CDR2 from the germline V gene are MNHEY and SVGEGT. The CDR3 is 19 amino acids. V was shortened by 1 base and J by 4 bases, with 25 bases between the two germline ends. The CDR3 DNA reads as TGTGCCAGCAGTTACTTCAAAAGAATGGACCGCCGAGCTAGCTATGGCTACACCTTC. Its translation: CASSYFKRMDRRASYGYTF.

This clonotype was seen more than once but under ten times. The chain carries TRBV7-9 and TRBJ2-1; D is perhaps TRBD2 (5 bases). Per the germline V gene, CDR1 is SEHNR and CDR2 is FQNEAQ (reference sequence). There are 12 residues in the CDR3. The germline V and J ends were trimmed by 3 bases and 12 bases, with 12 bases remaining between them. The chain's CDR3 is CASSFGEIGQFF. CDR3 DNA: TGTGCCAGCAGCTTCGGGGAAATAGGGCAGTTCTTC.

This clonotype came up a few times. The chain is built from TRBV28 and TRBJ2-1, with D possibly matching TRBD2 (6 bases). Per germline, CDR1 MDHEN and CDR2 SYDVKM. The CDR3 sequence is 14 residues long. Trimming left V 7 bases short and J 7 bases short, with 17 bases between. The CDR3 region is CASTREVLGNEQFF. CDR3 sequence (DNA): TGTGCCAGCACGAGGGAGGTGTTAGGGAATGAGCAGTTCTTC. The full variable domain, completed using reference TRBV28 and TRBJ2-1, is DVKVTQSSRYLVKRTGEKVFLECVQDMDHENMFWYRQDPGLGLRLIYFSYDVKMKEKGDIPEGYSVSREKKERFSLILESASTNQTSMYLCASTREVLGNEQFFGPGTRLTVL.

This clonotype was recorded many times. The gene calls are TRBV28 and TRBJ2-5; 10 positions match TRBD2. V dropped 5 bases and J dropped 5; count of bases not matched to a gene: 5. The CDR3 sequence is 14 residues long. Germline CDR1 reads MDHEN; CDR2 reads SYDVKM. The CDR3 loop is CASSRSGRVETQYF. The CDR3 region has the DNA TGTGCCAGCAGTAGAAGCGGGAGGGTGGAGACCCAGTACTTC.

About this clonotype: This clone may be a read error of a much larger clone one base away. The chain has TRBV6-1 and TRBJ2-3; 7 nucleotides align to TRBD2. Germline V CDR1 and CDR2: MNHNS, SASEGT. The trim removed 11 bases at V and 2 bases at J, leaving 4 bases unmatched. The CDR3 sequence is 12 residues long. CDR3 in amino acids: CAGGGPTDTQYF. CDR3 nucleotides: TGTGCCGGCGGGGGTCCCACAGATACGCAGTATTTT.

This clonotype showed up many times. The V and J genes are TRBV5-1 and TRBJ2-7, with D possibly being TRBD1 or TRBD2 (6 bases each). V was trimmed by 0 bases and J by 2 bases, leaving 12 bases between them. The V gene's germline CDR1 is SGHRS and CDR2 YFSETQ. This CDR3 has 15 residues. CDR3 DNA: TGCGCCAGCAGCTTGGCTTTAGGGGGGCCCTACGAGCAGTACTTC. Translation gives CASSLALGGPYEQYF.

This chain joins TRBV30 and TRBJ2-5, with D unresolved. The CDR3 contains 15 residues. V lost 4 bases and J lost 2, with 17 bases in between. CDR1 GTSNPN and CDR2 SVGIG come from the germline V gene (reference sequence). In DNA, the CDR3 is TGTGCCTGGAATACTTGGAACCCCCCACAAGAGACCCAGTACTTC. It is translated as CAWNTWNPPQETQYF.

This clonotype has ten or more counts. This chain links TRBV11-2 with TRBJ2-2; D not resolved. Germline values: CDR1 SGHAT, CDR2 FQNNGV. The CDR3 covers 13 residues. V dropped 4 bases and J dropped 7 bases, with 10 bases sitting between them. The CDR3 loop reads CASSYTAFGELFF. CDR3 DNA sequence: TGTGCCAGCAGCTATACGGCGTTCGGGGAGCTGTTTTTT.

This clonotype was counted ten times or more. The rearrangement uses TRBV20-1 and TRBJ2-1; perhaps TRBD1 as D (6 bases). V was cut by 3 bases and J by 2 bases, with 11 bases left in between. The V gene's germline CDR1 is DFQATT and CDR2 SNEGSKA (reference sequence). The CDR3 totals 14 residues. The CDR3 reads CSASIPGAYNEQFF. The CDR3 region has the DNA TGCAGTGCTAGTATACCAGGGGCCTACAATGAGCAGTTCTTC.

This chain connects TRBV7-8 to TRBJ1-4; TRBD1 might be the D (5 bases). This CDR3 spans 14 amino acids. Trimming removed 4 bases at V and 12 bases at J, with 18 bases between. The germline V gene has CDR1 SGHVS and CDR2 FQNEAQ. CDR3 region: CASSSTRQGGQLFF. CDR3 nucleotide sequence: TGTGCCAGCAGCTCGACTCGGCAGGGCGGCCAACTGTTTTTT.

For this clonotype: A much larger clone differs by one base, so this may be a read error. Here the CDR3 DNA reads TGTGCCAGCAGCTTAGTATCAGGTTTCAACACCGGGGAGCTGTTTTTT. Translating it yields CASSLVSGFNTGELFF. This chain connects TRBV7-9 to TRBJ2-2; the D is unclear. The V end was cut by 1 base, the J end by 2 bases, with 11 bases between. Germline loops: CDR1 SEHNR, CDR2 FQNEAQ (reference sequence). The CDR3 consists of 16 residues. Full variable domain (outside the CDR3, taken from reference TRBV7-9 and TRBJ2-2): DTGVSQNPRHKITKRGQNVTFRCDPISEHNRLYWYRQTLGQGPEFLTYFQNEAQLEKSRLLSDRFSAERPKGSFSTLEIQRTEQGDSAMYLCASSLVSGFNTGELFFGEGSRLTVL.

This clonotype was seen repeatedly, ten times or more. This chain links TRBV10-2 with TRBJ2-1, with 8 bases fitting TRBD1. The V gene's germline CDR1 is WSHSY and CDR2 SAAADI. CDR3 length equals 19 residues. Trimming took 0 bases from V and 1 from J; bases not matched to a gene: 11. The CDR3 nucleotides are TGCGCCAGCAGTGAGTCGATCCTGATGGGACAGGATTCCTACAATGAGCAGTTCTTC. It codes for CASSESILMGQDSYNEQFF.

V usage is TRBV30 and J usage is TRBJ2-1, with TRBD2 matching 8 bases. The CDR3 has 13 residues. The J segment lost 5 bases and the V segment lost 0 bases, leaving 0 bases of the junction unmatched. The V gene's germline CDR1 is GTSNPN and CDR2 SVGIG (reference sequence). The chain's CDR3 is CAWSVSGNNEQFF. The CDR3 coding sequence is TGTGCCTGGAGTGTTAGCGGGAACAATGAGCAGTTCTTC.

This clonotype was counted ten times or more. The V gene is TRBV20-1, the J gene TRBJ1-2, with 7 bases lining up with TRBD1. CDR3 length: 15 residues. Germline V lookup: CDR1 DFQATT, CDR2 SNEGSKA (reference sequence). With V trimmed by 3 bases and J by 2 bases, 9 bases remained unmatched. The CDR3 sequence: CSASFGVGQNYGYTF. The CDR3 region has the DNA TGCAGTGCTAGCTTTGGTGTGGGACAGAACTATGGCTACACCTTC.

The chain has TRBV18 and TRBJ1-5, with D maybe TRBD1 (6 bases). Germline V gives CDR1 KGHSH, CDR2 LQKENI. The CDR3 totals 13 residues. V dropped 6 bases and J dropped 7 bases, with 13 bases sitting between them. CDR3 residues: CASSGQMKQPQHF. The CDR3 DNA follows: TGTGCCAGCTCCGGACAGATGAAACAGCCCCAGCATTTT.

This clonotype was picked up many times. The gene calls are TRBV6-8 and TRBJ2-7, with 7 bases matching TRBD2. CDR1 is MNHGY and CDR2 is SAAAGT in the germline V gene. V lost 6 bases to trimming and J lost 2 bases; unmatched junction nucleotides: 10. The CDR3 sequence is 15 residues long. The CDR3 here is CASSPTGTTAYEQYF. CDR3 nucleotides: TGTGCCAGCAGCCCGACCGGGACTACAGCCTACGAGCAGTACTTC.

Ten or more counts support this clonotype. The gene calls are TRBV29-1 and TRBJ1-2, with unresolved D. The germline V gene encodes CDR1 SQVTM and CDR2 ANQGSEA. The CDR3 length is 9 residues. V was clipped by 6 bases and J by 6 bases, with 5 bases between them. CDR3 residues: CSVAHGYTF. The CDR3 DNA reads TGCAGCGTGGCCCATGGCTACACCTTC.

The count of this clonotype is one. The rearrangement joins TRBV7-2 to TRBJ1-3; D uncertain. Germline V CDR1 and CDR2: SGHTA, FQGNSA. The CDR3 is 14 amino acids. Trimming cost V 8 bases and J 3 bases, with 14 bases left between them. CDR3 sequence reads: CASHAYADGNTIYF. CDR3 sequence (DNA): TGTGCCAGCCACGCGTATGCAGATGGAAACACCATATATTTT. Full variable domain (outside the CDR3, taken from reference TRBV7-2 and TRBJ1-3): GAGVSQSPSNKVTEKGKDVELRCDPISGHTALYWYRQSLGQGLEFLIYFQGNSAPDKSGLPSDRFSAERTGGSVSTLTIQRTQQEDSAVYLCASHAYADGNTIYFGEGSWLTVV.

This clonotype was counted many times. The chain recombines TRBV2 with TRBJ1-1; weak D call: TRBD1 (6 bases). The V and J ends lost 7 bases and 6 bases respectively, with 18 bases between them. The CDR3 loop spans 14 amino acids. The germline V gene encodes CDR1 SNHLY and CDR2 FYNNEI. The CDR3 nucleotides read TGTGCCAGCACCTTGGGGCAGGGGAGGTCTGAAGCTTTCTTT. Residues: CASTLGQGRSEAFF.

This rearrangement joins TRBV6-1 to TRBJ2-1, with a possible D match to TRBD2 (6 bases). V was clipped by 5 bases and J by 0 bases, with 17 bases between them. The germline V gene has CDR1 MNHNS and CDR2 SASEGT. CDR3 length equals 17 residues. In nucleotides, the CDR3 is TGTGCCAGCAGTTCCCTACCTCTCGGGAGCTCCTACAATGAGCAGTTCTTC. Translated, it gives CASSSLPLGSSYNEQFF.

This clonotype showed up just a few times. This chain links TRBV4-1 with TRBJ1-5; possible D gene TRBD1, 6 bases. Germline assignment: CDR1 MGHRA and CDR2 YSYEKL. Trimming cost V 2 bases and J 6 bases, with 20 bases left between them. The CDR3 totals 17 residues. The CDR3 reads CASSQILRDKVGQPQHF. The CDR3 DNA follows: TGCGCCAGCAGCCAAATACTCAGGGACAAAGTGGGTCAGCCCCAGCATTTT.

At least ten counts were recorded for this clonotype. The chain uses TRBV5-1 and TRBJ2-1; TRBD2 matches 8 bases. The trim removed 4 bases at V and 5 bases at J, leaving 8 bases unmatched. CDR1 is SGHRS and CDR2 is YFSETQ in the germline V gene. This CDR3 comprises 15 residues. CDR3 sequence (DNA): TGCGCCAGCAGCCCAGGGACTAGTTGGGACAATGAGCAGTTCTTC. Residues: CASSPGTSWDNEQFF.

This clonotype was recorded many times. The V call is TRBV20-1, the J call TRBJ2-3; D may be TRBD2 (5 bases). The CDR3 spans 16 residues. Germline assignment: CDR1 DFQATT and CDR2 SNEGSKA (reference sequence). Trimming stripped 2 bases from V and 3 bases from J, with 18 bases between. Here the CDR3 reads CSARPYRGSETDTQYF. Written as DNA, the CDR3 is TGCAGTGCTAGACCCTACCGGGGTAGCGAGACAGATACGCAGTATTTT.

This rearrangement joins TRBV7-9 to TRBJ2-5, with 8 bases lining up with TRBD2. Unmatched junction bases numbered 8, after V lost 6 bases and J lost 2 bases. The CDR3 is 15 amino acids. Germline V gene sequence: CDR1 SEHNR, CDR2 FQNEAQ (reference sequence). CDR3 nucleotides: TGTGCCAGCAGACGACTAGCGAGTATGCAAGAGACCCAGTACTTC. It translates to CASRRLASMQETQYF.

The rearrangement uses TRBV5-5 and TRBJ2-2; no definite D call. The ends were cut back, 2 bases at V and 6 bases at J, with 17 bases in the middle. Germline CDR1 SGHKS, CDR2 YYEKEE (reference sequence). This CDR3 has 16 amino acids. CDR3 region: CASSLTQRVSAGELFF. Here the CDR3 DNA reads TGTGCCAGCAGCTTAACTCAAAGGGTTTCGGCCGGGGAGCTGTTTTTT. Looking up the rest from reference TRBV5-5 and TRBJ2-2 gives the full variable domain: DAGVTQSPTHLIKTRGQQVTLRCSPISGHKSVSWYQQVLGQGPQFIFQYYEKEERGRGNFPDRFSARQFPNYSSELNVNALLLGDSALYLCASSLTQRVSAGELFFGEGSRLTVL.

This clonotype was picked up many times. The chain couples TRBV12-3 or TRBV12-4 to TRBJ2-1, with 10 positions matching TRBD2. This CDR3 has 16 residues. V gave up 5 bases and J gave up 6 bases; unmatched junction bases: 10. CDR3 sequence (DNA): TGTGCCAGCAGTATTAGCGGGAGGAGGGGTCGCAATGAGCAGTTCTTC. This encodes CASSISGRRGRNEQFF.

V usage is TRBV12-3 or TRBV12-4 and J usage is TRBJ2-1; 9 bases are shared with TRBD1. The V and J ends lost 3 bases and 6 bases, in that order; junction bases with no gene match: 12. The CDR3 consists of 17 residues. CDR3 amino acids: CASSLSPGQGRGNEQFF. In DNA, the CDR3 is TGTGCCAGCAGTTTGAGTCCGGGACAGGGTCGGGGCAATGAGCAGTTCTTC.

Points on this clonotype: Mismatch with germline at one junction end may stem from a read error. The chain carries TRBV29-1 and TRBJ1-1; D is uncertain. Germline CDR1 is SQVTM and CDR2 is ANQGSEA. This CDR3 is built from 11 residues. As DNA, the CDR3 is TGCAGCGTTGATGGGAACACTGAAACTTTCTTT. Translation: CSVDGNTETFF.

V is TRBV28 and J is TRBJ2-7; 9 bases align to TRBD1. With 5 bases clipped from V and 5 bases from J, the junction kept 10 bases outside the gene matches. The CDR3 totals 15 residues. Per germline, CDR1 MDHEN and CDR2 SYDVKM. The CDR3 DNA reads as TGTGCCAGCAGTAAGACTGGACAGGGGCTCAACGAGCAGTACTTC. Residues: CASSKTGQGLNEQYF.